This T cell receptor beta chain was documented in a study of T cells after yellow fever vaccination. Findings and limits, study-wide: A small proportion of clonotypes was detected in both the CD4 and CD8 compartments. Reappearance after the booster was observed for most primary-vaccination clones (roughly 97% CD4, less than 90% CD8). Though weaker, the secondary response peaked faster, on day 5 versus 15.

Trimming removed 5 bases from V and 3 bases from J, with 19 bases in between. The CDR3 sequence is 16 residues long. The germline V gene encodes CDR1 MNHEY and CDR2 SVGAGI. TCRdb processed the 5' RACE reads anew with MiXCR; each CDR3 protein has one entry. The sample comprises 620,000 or so distinct CDR3 sequences, around 17% of which are singletons, and 17% rests with the top ten. This clonotype has more than one count but fewer than ten. Its antigen is currently unknown. The source of this sequence is a man between 18 and 35 years old who received the YFV17D yellow fever vaccine. The rearrangement joins TRBV6-5 to TRBJ1-2, with TRBD1 as a possible D gene (6 bases). This specimen was PBMCs, taken less than 6 days after the first yellow fever vaccination. The CDR3 DNA reads TGTGCCAGCAGTCGCTCTATAACCGGGACATACTATGGCTACACCTTC. It encodes CASSRSITGTYYGYTF.